This is a list of T cell receptor beta chains from one sample in a study of early T cells in non-severe SARS-CoV-2 infection. Each CDR3 protein is one row after TCRdb ran MiXCR on the 5' RACE reads. The table lists some 39,000 distinct CDR3 sequences, about 4% of them singletons. The sample comprised whole blood. These TCRs come from an adult who was a healthcare worker with PCR-confirmed SARS-CoV-2 infection or an uninfected control (not recorded which). Both conserved end residues are part of each CDR3. The D gene is left open where the match is weak. Rows give clone size only sometimes, using once, few, many, or a class for an expanded clone.

cdr3_aa cdr3_nt d_call clone_size j_call v_call
CASSDRVFAMNTGELFF TGCGCCAGCAGTGACCGAGTTTTTGCGATGAACACCGGGGAGCTGTTTTTT - many TRBJ2-2 TRBV10-2
CASSQHSGLAYNEQFF TGTGCCAGCAGCCAGCACTCGGGACTAGCCTACAATGAGCAGTTCTTC TRBD2 - TRBJ2-1 TRBV7-8
CSVVQGTFDEQYF TGCAGCGTTGTACAGGGAACGTTCGACGAGCAGTACTTC - - TRBJ2-7 TRBV29-1
CASSLGGQGNHEQYF TGCGCCAGCAGCTTAGGAGGACAGGGCAACCACGAGCAGTACTTC TRBD1 many TRBJ2-7 TRBV5-1
CASSLLGGITDTQYF TGTGCCAGCAGCTTATTGGGGGGTATCACAGATACGCAGTATTTT - many TRBJ2-3 TRBV7-6
CASSTTGGYGYTF TGTGCCAGCAGCACGACAGGGGGCTATGGCTACACCTTC TRBD1 - TRBJ1-2 TRBV7-9
CASSLWRTETQYF TGTGCCAGCAGCTTATGGCGAACGGAGACCCAGTACTTC - many TRBJ2-5 TRBV11-2
CASSLEGYEQYF TGTGCCAGCAGCTTAGAGGGCTACGAGCAGTACTTC - many TRBJ2-7 TRBV11-3
CASSLVRASGGAEQFF TGTGCCAGCAGTTTAGTAAGGGCGAGCGGGGGGGCTGAGCAGTTCTTC TRBD2 - TRBJ2-1 TRBV12-3/TRBV12-4
CASSQGSGLYQETQYF TGTGCCAGCAGCCAAGGCAGCGGCTTGTACCAAGAGACCCAGTACTTC - many TRBJ2-5 TRBV3-1
CASSFEGGRANTEAFF TGTGCCAGCAGTTTTGAGGGGGGCAGGGCGAACACTGAAGCTTTCTTT - many TRBJ1-1 TRBV28